This record concerns one T cell receptor (beta chain) sequence. This entry comes from a study of blood T cell repertoires in COVID-19. Profiling relied on immunoSEQ multiplex PCR, and the TCRdb table lists in-frame clones only, not all of them. The table lists 70,000 or so clones, roughly nine tenths of them singletons. CDR3 length equals 13 residues. V was cut by 1 base and J by 4 bases, with 7 bases left in between. The germline gives CDR1 SGHTA, CDR2 FQGTGA. The V gene is TRBV7-3, the J gene TRBJ1-1; no reliable D call. Input material: peripheral blood. The receptor was derived from a woman of 80 years or more with acute or convalescent COVID-19. The CDR3 coding sequence is TGTGCCAGCAGCTTAAGCGGCGGCACTGAAGCTTTCTTT. Encoded protein: CASSLSGGTEAFF.